Listed below are T cell receptor beta chains from one sample, sequenced in a study of blood T cell repertoires in COVID-19. Only in-frame clones appear in the TCRdb table, and some are missing; sequencing was by immunoSEQ multiplex PCR. This sample has about 98,000 clones, with roughly 80% found just once. Sequences were obtained from peripheral blood. These receptors originate from an older man with active or convalescent COVID-19. CDR3s include the opening cysteine and the closing phenylalanine or tryptophan. The D gene is left open where the match is weak. Expanded clones are given a class, and other clones once, few, many or no size at all.

d_call	v_call	j_call	clone_size	cdr3_nt	cdr3_aa
TRBD2	TRBV10-3	TRBJ2-2	.	TGTGCCATCAGTGAGTCGAGCGGGGGGACAATCACCGGGGAGCTGTTTTTT	CAISESSGGTITGELFF
TRBD2	TRBV7-9	TRBJ2-1	.	TGTGCCAGCAGCCCGACTAGCGGGGGTAATTACAATGAGCAGTTCTTC	CASSPTSGGNYNEQFF
TRBD2	TRBV7-3	TRBJ2-1	.	TGTGCCAGCAGCGATAGAGGGACTAGCGGGACGCCGCATGAGCAGTTCTTC	CASSDRGTSGTPHEQFF
TRBD1	TRBV6-5	TRBJ2-7	once	TGTGCCAGCAGAAAGACAGGGGCGAACGAGCAGTACTTC	CASRKTGANEQYF
.	TRBV5-1	TRBJ2-1	.	TGCGCCAGCAGCCGATCAGGAGGGTCCTCCTACAATGAGCAGTTCTTC	CASSRSGGSSYNEQFF
TRBD1	TRBV5-6	TRBJ1-2	once	TGTGCCAGTTCGGGACAGGGTAAAGGTTATGGCTACACCTTC	CASSGQGKGYGYTF
TRBD1	TRBV30	TRBJ1-1	.	TGCGCTAGGACCCGGACAGGGACGAACACTGAAGCTTTCTTT	CARTRTGTNTEAFF
TRBD2	TRBV5-4	TRBJ2-5	.	TGTGCCAGCAGCCCATCTAGCGGGGGGCCCCAAGAGACCCAGTACTTC	CASSPSSGGPQETQYF
.	TRBV6-2/TRBV6-3	TRBJ2-1	.	TGTGCCAGCAGTCCCCGAGGCGGAACTGAGCAGTTCTTC	CASSPRGGTEQFF
TRBD2	TRBV5-1	TRBJ2-1	.	TGCGCCAGCAGCTTAGCGGGGGGACTCTCCTACAATGAGCAGTTCTTC	CASSLAGGLSYNEQFF
TRBD1	TRBV18	TRBJ2-7	.	TGTGCCAGCTCACAAGGGACAGGCTCGGGCTACGAGCAGTACTTC	CASSQGTGSGYEQYF